These 25 T cell receptor beta chains originate from one sample sequenced in a study of T cell responses to AZD1222 COVID-19 vaccine. The repertoire was sequenced with immunoSEQ multiplex PCR; TCRdb's copy has only in-frame clones and lacks some. This repertoire shows 90,000 to 150,000 clones, roughly 85% found once; its top ten account for over 8%. This specimen was peripheral blood, taken on day 0 of AZD1222 vaccination. The origin of the receptors is an adult in good health.

V is TRBV12-3 or TRBV12-4 and J is TRBJ2-3; 7 positions agree with TRBD2. The V segment lost 9 bases and the J segment 2 bases; nucleotides outside the gene matches: 5. The CDR3 is 13 amino acids. The CDR3: CASGRGLTDTQYF. CDR3 bases: TGTGCCAGTGGGAGGGGACTCACAGATACGCAGTATTTT.

The chain carries TRBV6-6 and TRBJ2-7; TRBD2 matches 13 bases. The CDR3 covers 16 residues. The germline V gene encodes CDR1 MNHNY and CDR2 SVGAGI (reference sequence). J was trimmed by 4 bases and V by 0 bases; bases with no gene match: 3. Here the CDR3 DNA reads TGTGCCAGCAGTTACTCCACTAGCGGGGGGGGATACGAGCAGTACTTC. Translating it yields CASSYSTSGGGYEQYF.

The rearrangement joins TRBV30 to TRBJ2-7, with 8 bases aligning to TRBD1. V lost 1 base to trimming and J lost 6 bases; unmatched junction nucleotides: 5. CDR1 is GTSNPN and CDR2 is SVGIG in the germline V gene (reference sequence). This CDR3 has 13 residues. CDR3 amino acids: CAWSEQGVTEQYF. CDR3 coding DNA: TGTGCCTGGAGTGAACAGGGGGTGACCGAGCAGTACTTC.

This chain links TRBV6-4 with TRBJ2-6; tentatively, D is TRBD2 (5 bases). Germline values: CDR1 MRHNA, CDR2 SNTAGT. The CDR3 is made up of 16 amino acids. V was pared by 4 bases and J by 0 bases, with 10 bases between. The CDR3 bases are TGTGCCAGCAGTGTGGTGGGGAGCTCTGGGGCCAACGTCCTGACTTTC. Protein product: CASSVVGSSGANVLTF.

This sequence joins TRBV6-2 or TRBV6-3 and TRBJ2-2; TRBD2 might be the D (7 bases). This CDR3 has 15 residues. V was pared by 0 bases and J by 6 bases, with 11 bases between. Germline V CDR1 and CDR2: MNHEY, SVGEGT. Here the CDR3 reads CASSYSGGRSGELFF. CDR3 coding DNA: TGTGCCAGCAGTTACTCCGGGGGGCGCTCCGGGGAGCTGTTTTTT.

The rearrangement uses TRBV7-9 and TRBJ1-1, with a weak D call TRBD1 (6 bases). Germline V gene data show CDR1 as SEHNR and CDR2 as FQNEAQ (reference sequence). The CDR3 is made up of 12 amino acids. In DNA, the CDR3 is TGTTTTTTAGGGACAAAGAACACTGAAGCTTTCTTT. Translation gives CFLGTKNTEAFF.

The chain uses TRBV7-9 and TRBJ2-2, with D perhaps matching TRBD2 (5 bases). V dropped 3 bases and J dropped 4 bases, with 12 bases sitting between them. CDR1 and CDR2 from the germline V gene are SEHNR and FQNEAQ (reference sequence). The CDR3 sequence is 15 residues long. CDR3 in DNA: TGTGCCAGCAGCTTCGCCAGGACTTCCACCGGGGAGCTGTTTTTT. It specifies CASSFARTSTGELFF.

The chain joins TRBV18 to TRBJ1-4; 7 bases line up with TRBD1. The CDR3 sequence is 14 residues long. J gave up 7 bases and V 6 bases, and 8 bases lay outside the gene matches. In germline, CDR1 is KGHSH, CDR2 LQKENI. The CDR3 here is CASSLTGQVEKLFF. DNA of the CDR3: TGTGCCAGCTCGCTGACAGGGCAGGTTGAAAAACTGTTTTTT.

The sample holds one count of this clone. The rearrangement uses TRBV30 and TRBJ1-3; 8 nucleotides match TRBD1. This CDR3 comprises 15 residues. The V and J ends lost 2 bases and 0 bases, in that order; junction bases with no gene match: 3. Germline CDR1 reads GTSNPN; CDR2 reads SVGIG (reference sequence). The CDR3 sequence: CAWSQGTGSGNTIYF. CDR3 DNA sequence: TGTGCCTGGAGTCAAGGGACAGGCTCTGGAAACACCATATATTTT.

This clone was counted only a few times. This chain links TRBV27 with TRBJ2-7; 9 positions match TRBD1. The junction had 10 bases not matched to a gene; V was cut back by 10 bases and J by 6 bases. The CDR3 consists of 13 residues. Germline lookup yields CDR1 MNHEY and CDR2 SMNVEV (reference sequence). This chain's CDR3 is CATRTGVGGEQYF. In nucleotides, the CDR3 is TGTGCCACCAGGACAGGGGTAGGTGGCGAGCAGTACTTC.

This sequence joins TRBV7-8 and TRBJ1-5, with D possibly being TRBD1 (5 bases). The germline V gene has CDR1 SGHVS and CDR2 FQNEAQ. The V and J ends lost 5 bases and 3 bases respectively, with 14 bases between them. The CDR3 spans 15 residues. The CDR3 is CASSPERGYNQPQHF. CDR3 nucleotides: TGTGCCAGCAGCCCTGAAAGGGGCTACAATCAGCCCCAGCATTTT.

V and J are TRBV6-5 and TRBJ1-6, with 9 bases that match TRBD1. The length of the CDR3 is 15 residues. V shed 7 bases, J shed 0 bases, and the junction held 1 base outside the gene matches. Germline CDR1 MNHEY, CDR2 SVGAGI. The CDR3 DNA reads TGTGCCAGCACGGACAGGGGCTCCTATAATTCACCCCTCCACTTT. Protein: CASTDRGSYNSPLHF.

The CDR3 spells CASSAGGSGNTIYF. CDR3 DNA: TGTGCCAGCTCCGCAGGGGGCTCTGGAAACACCATATATTTT. The chain is built from TRBV27 and TRBJ1-3; 7 positions agree with TRBD1. Germline V gives CDR1 MNHEY, CDR2 SMNVEV (reference sequence). J gave up 0 bases and V 8 bases, and 4 bases lay outside the gene matches. CDR3 size: 14 residues.

A note on this clone: It is unclear where the CDR3 begins or ends on the DNA, so no DNA is shown, and the CDR3 is as TCRdb lists it. The rearrangement links TRBV21-1 to TRBJ1-2; the D call in the table, TRBD1, was not verified against the DNA. TRBV21-1 is a known pseudogene. Ends included, the CDR3 has 16 residues. CDR3 residues: CASSPWGQGSYYGYTF.

The chain is built from TRBV19 and TRBJ1-1, with a possible D match to TRBD1 (6 bases). The CDR3 totals 14 residues. V was trimmed by 6 bases and J by 1 base, leaving 12 bases between them. CDR1 is LNHDA, CDR2 SQIVND, per germline (reference sequence). The CDR3: CASRHGQQNTEAFF. For the CDR3, the DNA is TGTGCCAGTAGGCACGGACAGCAGAACACTGAAGCTTTCTTT.

The chain combines TRBV19 with TRBJ1-2, with a weak D call TRBD1 (5 bases). Germline V gene data show CDR1 as LNHDA and CDR2 as SQIVND (reference sequence). Deletions cut 3 bases from V and 2 bases from J, with 7 bases between. The CDR3 sequence is 13 residues long. CDR3 sequence (DNA): TGTGCCAGTAGTATGAGGGGAAACTATGGCTACACCTTC. Its protein product is CASSMRGNYGYTF.

The V and J genes are TRBV30 and TRBJ1-5; unclear D gene. Germline V gene sequence: CDR1 GTSNPN, CDR2 SVGIG (reference sequence). V lost 2 bases and J 5 bases, leaving 10 bases between the germline ends. The CDR3 covers 13 residues. CDR3 loop: CAWSLTSDQPQHF. CDR3 coding DNA: TGTGCCTGGAGTTTAACCTCTGATCAGCCCCAGCATTTT.

J is TRBJ2-7 and V is TRBV7-9; possibly TRBD1 or TRBD2 for D (5 bases each). V lost 1 base, J lost 2 bases, and 12 bases lay in between. Germline V CDR1 and CDR2: SEHNR, FQNEAQ (reference sequence). The CDR3 covers 15 residues. CDR3: CASSLGQRVPYEQYF. CDR3 sequence (DNA): TGTGCCAGCAGCTTAGGACAGAGGGTCCCCTACGAGCAGTACTTC.

V usage is TRBV13 and J usage is TRBJ2-3; D remains unclear. Germline CDR1 is PRHDT and CDR2 is FYEKMQ (reference sequence). The V end was cut by 6 bases, the J end by 4 bases, with 11 bases between. The CDR3 totals 13 residues. CDR3 bases: TGTGCCAGCAGTCCAGGAACCCCAGATACGCAGTATTTT. It yields the protein CASSPGTPDTQYF.

The chain couples TRBV5-4 to TRBJ1-2; D perhaps matches TRBD1 (5 bases). Trimming shortened V by 4 bases and J by 0 bases, and 10 bases separated the two germline ends. Germline V lookup: CDR1 SGHNT, CDR2 YYREEE (reference sequence). CDR3 size: 14 residues. CDR3 coding DNA: TGTGCCAGCAGCAGGTCGGGGGCTAACTATGGCTACACCTTC. It yields the protein CASSRSGANYGYTF.

V is TRBV30 and J is TRBJ2-1; TRBD2 aligns across 10 bases. Germline CDR1 is GTSNPN and CDR2 is SVGIG (reference sequence). The V segment lost 1 base and the J segment 6 bases; nucleotides outside the gene matches: 9. The CDR3 runs 16 residues. CDR3 coding DNA: TGTGCCTGGAGTGCCCCTCTAGCGGGAGCGATCAATGAGCAGTTCTTC. This gives the protein CAWSAPLAGAINEQFF.

This rearrangement joins TRBV3-1 (or the pseudogene TRBV3-2) to TRBJ2-7; TRBD2 agrees at 11 bases. The CDR3 is 15 residues long. In germline, CDR1 is LGHDT, CDR2 YNNKEL (reference sequence). J lost 4 bases, V lost 7 bases, and 9 bases had no gene match. CDR3 protein: CASTQNSGGAYEQYF. CDR3 coding DNA: TGTGCCAGCACCCAGAATAGCGGGGGGGCGTACGAGCAGTACTTC.

The chain has TRBV5-4 and TRBJ2-7; 14 bases align to TRBD2. Unmatched junction bases numbered 9, after V lost 4 bases and J lost 6 bases. The CDR3 has 16 amino acids. Germline lookup yields CDR1 SGHNT and CDR2 YYREEE (reference sequence). This CDR3 is CASSNPGLAGVGEQYF. The CDR3 DNA sequence: TGTGCCAGCAGCAACCCGGGACTAGCGGGAGTGGGCGAGCAGTACTTC. Full variable domain (missing parts from reference TRBV5-4 and TRBJ2-7): ETGVTQSPTHLIKTRGQQVTLRCSSQSGHNTVSWYQQALGQGPQFIFQYYREEENGRGNFPPRFSGLQFPNYSSELNVNALELDDSALYLCASSNPGLAGVGEQYFGPGTRLTVT.

The chain joins TRBV6-5 to TRBJ2-7; possibly TRBD1 for D (6 bases). Trimming shortened V by 0 bases and J by 5 bases, and 11 bases separated the two germline ends. The CDR3 runs 14 residues. Germline lookup yields CDR1 MNHEY and CDR2 SVGAGI. In nucleotides, the CDR3 is TGTGCCAGCAGTTACTCGAACAGGGACCACGAGCAGTACTTC. Its protein is CASSYSNRDHEQYF.

The J gene is TRBJ2-7, the V gene TRBV7-8, with TRBD1 identical over 7 bases. The V gene end was trimmed by 5 bases and the J gene end by 1 base; junction bases not matched to a gene: 8. The CDR3 loop spans 15 amino acids. The V gene's germline CDR1 is SGHVS and CDR2 FQNEAQ. CDR3 amino acids: CASSKHRGPSYEQYF. The CDR3 coding sequence is TGTGCCAGCAGCAAGCACAGGGGCCCTTCCTACGAGCAGTACTTC.